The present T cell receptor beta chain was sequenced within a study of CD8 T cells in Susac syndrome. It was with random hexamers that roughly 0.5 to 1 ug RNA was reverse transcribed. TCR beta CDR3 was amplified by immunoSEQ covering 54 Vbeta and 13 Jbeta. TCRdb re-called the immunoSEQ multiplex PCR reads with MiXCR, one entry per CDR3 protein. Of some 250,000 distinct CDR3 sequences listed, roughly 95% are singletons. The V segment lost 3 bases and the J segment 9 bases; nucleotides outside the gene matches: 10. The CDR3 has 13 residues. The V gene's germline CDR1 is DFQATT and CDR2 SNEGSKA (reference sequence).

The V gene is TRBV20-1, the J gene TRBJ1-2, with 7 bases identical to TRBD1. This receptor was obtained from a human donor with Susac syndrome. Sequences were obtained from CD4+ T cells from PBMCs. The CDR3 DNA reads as TGCAGTGCTAGGGATAGACAGGGAGTGAGCTACACCTTC. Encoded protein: CSARDRQGVSYTF.